This T cell receptor beta chain stems from a study of brain T cells in children with intractable seizures. V lost 4 bases to trimming and J lost 11 bases, with 17 bases between them. This CDR3 contains 14 residues. Germline V gene data show CDR1 as MNHEY and CDR2 as SMNVEV (reference sequence). Sequencing used immunoSEQ multiplex PCR; TCRdb keeps in-frame clones, though not all of them. The sample has approximately 60,000 clones, more than 95% seen once. This clonotype originated in a boy under two years old with focal cortical dysplasia and intractable seizures. V gene TRBV27 combines with J gene TRBJ2-2; D possibly matches TRBD1 or TRBD2 (5 bases each). The sample in question was peripheral blood, obtained at surgery. Here the CDR3 reads CASSSYGTPLELFF. In nucleotides, the CDR3 is TGTGCCAGCAGTTCCTACGGGACCCCTCTTGAGCTGTTTTTT.